A selection of T cell receptor beta chains follows, all from one sample in a study of cytomegalovirus exposure and HLA in healthy donors. Sequencing used immunoSEQ multiplex PCR; TCRdb keeps in-frame clones, though not all of them. Counted here are approximately 81,000 clones, 75% to 85% occurring once; the ten biggest clones make up 3%. Sequenced input: PBMCs. These receptor sequences come from a man over 45 in good health and CMV-seropositive. CDR3s include the opening cysteine and the closing phenylalanine or tryptophan. The size of a clone is reported for some rows only, either as once, few or many, or as a class for expanded clones.

>TRBV6-6|few|TRBJ2-1
CASSSLLAGFYNEQFF
>TRBV5-1|few|TRBJ1-1
CASSLVRGRDTEAFF
>TRBV2|NA|TRBJ2-2
CASSVWGEDTGELFF
>TRBV9|NA|TRBJ1-2
CASSPLQGSDGYTF
>TRBV9|NA|TRBJ1-1
CASSVGQAGEAFF
>TRBV10-3|NA|TRBJ2-3
CAITELAGGSDTQYF
>TRBV21-1|NA|TRBJ2-7
CASSKGYFLRAVNGGRDLYEQYF
>TRBV5-1|NA|TRBJ2-1
CASSLGGAGEHEQFF
>TRBV29-1|few|TRBJ2-5
CSQTSGQETQYF
>TRBV6-1|NA|TRBJ1-1
CASSEIGATEAFF
>TRBV18|NA|TRBJ2-5
CASSPGGIETQYF
>TRBV5-1|NA|TRBJ2-4
CASSLYSAKNIQYF
>TRBV27|NA|TRBJ2-1
CASSLLDEQFF
>TRBV29-1|NA|TRBJ1-2
CSARGGGNYGYTF
>TRBV10-2|NA|TRBJ2-1
CASRGLAGDQGNEQFF
>TRBV27|NA|TRBJ1-2
CASSSGYGPFGGYGYTF
>TRBV5-4|NA|TRBJ2-2
CASSWGLAGVIGELFF
>TRBV4-1|NA|TRBJ2-3
CASSQRDREGTDTQYF
>TRBV6-1|NA|TRBJ1-1
CASRRMNTEAFF
>TRBV5-4|NA|TRBJ2-1
CASSLASSGSSYNEQFF
>TRBV5-1|NA|TRBJ2-3
CASSLAGTSGRDTQYF
>TRBV7-9|once|TRBJ1-2
CSSSLVPARSNYGYTF
>TRBV29-1|few|TRBJ2-7
CSVQRDSYEQYF
>TRBV18|NA|TRBJ1-1
CASSPQGHLNTEAFF
>TRBV28|NA|TRBJ2-7
CASSSSTGTGFYEQYF
>TRBV5-4|NA|TRBJ2-5
CASSLGATGVPQETQYF
>TRBV30|NA|TRBJ2-1
CAGGTNSNEQFF
>TRBV7-2|NA|TRBJ2-3
CASSMTSGSSNTQYF
>TRBV5-4|NA|TRBJ2-1
CASSHPDRGRNEQFF
>TRBV10-1|NA|TRBJ2-3
CASSALTDTQYF
>TRBV5-3|NA|TRBJ1-2
CARSSTHTWDRAEGERGYTF
>TRBV20-1|NA|TRBJ1-2
CSARVRRGYTF
>TRBV2|NA|TRBJ1-2
CAGVQGPNNYGYTF
>TRBV30|NA|TRBJ2-7
CAWTGWGSSYEQYF
>TRBV7-9|NA|TRBJ1-5
CASSSQLSATGDNQPQHF
>TRBV5-6|NA|TRBJ2-7
CASSSSTDYEQYF
>TRBV9|few|TRBJ2-3
CASSVATGGGISITDTQYF
>TRBV29-1|once|TRBJ2-3
CSVDGVDSGASTDTQYF
>TRBV2|few|TRBJ1-1
CASGGERNTEAFF
>TRBV5-1|NA|TRBJ2-7
CASSLAGQGAHEQYF
>TRBV18|NA|TRBJ2-4
CASSQGESKNIQYF
>TRBV14|NA|TRBJ2-5
CASSPGLAEQETQYF
>TRBV7-9|NA|TRBJ2-7
CASTRTGGLGYEQYF